These 32 T cell receptor beta chains came from one sample sequenced in a study of blood T cell repertoires in COVID-19. The repertoire was sequenced with immunoSEQ multiplex PCR; TCRdb's copy has only in-frame clones and lacks some. The profile shows more than 95,000 clones, 65% to 90% of them singletons. The sequencing sample was made of peripheral blood. The receptors come from a man aged 55 to 70 with acute or convalescent COVID-19.

This chain connects TRBV19 to TRBJ1-5, with TRBD1 matching 10 bases. The ends lost 6 bases at V and 4 bases at J; junction bases unmatched: 3. Per the germline V gene, CDR1 is LNHDA and CDR2 is SQIVND (reference sequence). The CDR3 length is 14 residues. CDR3 region: CASRTGGGNQPQHF. In nucleotides, the CDR3 is TGTGCCAGTAGGACAGGGGGCGGGAATCAGCCCCAGCATTTT.

The chain uses TRBV18 and TRBJ1-1; tentative D call: TRBD1 (5 bases). Germline CDR1 is KGHSH and CDR2 is LQKENI. Trimming took off 2 bases at V and 3 bases at J, with 7 bases between the two ends. CDR3 length: 13 amino acids. CDR3 sequence reads: CASSPAGDTEAFF. CDR3 coding DNA: TGTGCCAGCTCACCAGCGGGGGACACTGAAGCTTTCTTT.

The J gene is TRBJ2-7, the V gene TRBV27; 10 bases agree with TRBD2. The CDR3 runs to 15 residues. J gave up 2 bases and V 8 bases, and 9 bases lay outside the gene matches. Germline V lookup: CDR1 MNHEY, CDR2 SMNVEV (reference sequence). The CDR3 loop is CASLRRSGGAYEQYF. For the CDR3, the DNA is TGTGCCAGCCTTAGGCGGAGCGGGGGGGCCTACGAGCAGTACTTC.

The V call is TRBV7-8, the J call TRBJ2-3; D may be TRBD1 (5 bases). The germline V gene has CDR1 SGHVS and CDR2 FQNEAQ. CDR3 length: 16 amino acids. Between the trimmed V and J ends, which lost 2 bases and 4 bases, there was a span of 16 bases. The CDR3 DNA sequence: TGTGCCAGCAGCTTAAGGCAGGGCACGATGGCAGATACGCAGTATTTT. Translating gives CASSLRQGTMADTQYF.

The chain joins TRBV6-5 to TRBJ2-2; 7 nucleotides align to TRBD2. The CDR3 covers 13 residues. The V and J ends lost 7 bases and 5 bases, in that order; junction bases with no gene match: 4. Germline V lookup: CDR1 MNHEY, CDR2 SVGAGI. The DNA of the CDR3 is TGTGCCAGCAAGATCGGGGGGACCGGGGAGCTGTTTTTT. Translation: CASKIGGTGELFF.

V is TRBV27 and J is TRBJ1-1, with D possibly matching TRBD1 (5 bases). The germline V gene encodes CDR1 MNHEY and CDR2 SMNVEV (reference sequence). The V and J ends lost 5 bases and 0 bases respectively, with 13 bases between them. This CDR3 is built from 15 residues. The CDR3 sequence is CASSPRQHLNTEAFF. Written as DNA, the CDR3 is TGTGCCAGCAGTCCTAGACAGCATTTGAACACTGAAGCTTTCTTT.

The chain joins TRBV28 to TRBJ2-1; D possibly corresponds to TRBD2 (5 bases). The ends were cut back, 7 bases at V and 7 bases at J, with 11 bases in the middle. Germline CDR1 MDHEN, CDR2 SYDVKM. The CDR3 runs 12 residues. CDR3 DNA: TGTGCCAGCATGGGGAGTCGAAATGAGCAGTTCTTC. Amino acid sequence: CASMGSRNEQFF.

For this clone: Distinct nucleotide sequences in the sample also encode this CDR3. The V and J genes are TRBV7-3 and TRBJ2-1; TRBD2 aligns across 7 bases. Germline loops: CDR1 SGHTA, CDR2 FQGTGA. There are 14 residues in the CDR3. With 3 bases clipped from V and 5 bases from J, the junction kept 4 bases outside the gene matches. The CDR3 loop is CASSLAGADNEQFF. CDR3 in DNA: TGTGCCAGCAGCTTGGCGGGAGCGGACAATGAGCAGTTCTTC.

The chain recombines TRBV5-5 with TRBJ2-7, with 7 bases matching TRBD1. Germline values: CDR1 SGHKS, CDR2 YYEKEE (reference sequence). This CDR3 has 15 residues. With 4 bases clipped from V and 4 bases from J, the junction kept 11 bases outside the gene matches. The CDR3 nucleotides are TGTGCCAGCAGCCCTGGGGACAGATTCATTTACGAGCAGTACTTC. As protein: CASSPGDRFIYEQYF.

This clone has more than one count but fewer than ten. V usage is TRBV24-1 and J usage is TRBJ1-2; TRBD1 aligns across 10 bases. The CDR3 covers 16 residues. Germline values: CDR1 KGHDR, CDR2 SFDVKD. After removal of 3 bases from V and 3 bases from J, the junction contained 6 bases not matched to a gene. The CDR3 bases are TGTGCCACCAGTGATGGGGGACAGGGGAGAGACTATGGCTACACCTTC. It translates to CATSDGGQGRDYGYTF.

The chain recombines TRBV2 with TRBJ1-1; D perhaps matches TRBD1 (5 bases). V lost 5 bases, J lost 1 base, and 8 bases lay in between. The CDR3 is made up of 13 amino acids. Germline assignment: CDR1 SNHLY and CDR2 FYNNEI. The CDR3 spells CASSPQGNTEAFF. In DNA form, the CDR3 reads TGTGCCAGCAGTCCTCAGGGGAACACTGAAGCTTTCTTT.

This chain joins TRBV7-3 and TRBJ2-1; 10 nucleotides align to TRBD2. The V segment lost 2 bases and the J segment 0 bases; nucleotides outside the gene matches: 1. Germline V gene sequence: CDR1 SGHTA, CDR2 FQGTGA. The CDR3 consists of 16 residues. CDR3 sequence reads: CASSLGTSASYNEQFF. The CDR3 coding sequence is TGTGCCAGCAGCTTAGGGACTAGCGCCTCCTACAATGAGCAGTTCTTC.

The chain couples TRBV7-9 to TRBJ2-7, with TRBD2 matching 9 bases. Trimming cost V 5 bases and J 1 base; bases outside gene matches: 3. The CDR3 runs to 14 residues. CDR1 SEHNR and CDR2 FQNEAQ come from the germline V gene (reference sequence). Here the CDR3 reads CASSRLAESYEQYF. DNA of the CDR3: TGTGCCAGCAGCCGACTAGCGGAGTCCTACGAGCAGTACTTC.

The chain links TRBV5-6 to TRBJ1-3; D perhaps matches TRBD1 (5 bases). V lost 0 bases and J lost 11, with 12 bases in between. This CDR3 comprises 13 residues. The germline gives CDR1 SGHDT, CDR2 YYEEEE. CDR3 DNA: TGTGCCAGCAGCTTGGAGGCTGCGGGGGCCATATATTTT. Its protein product is CASSLEAAGAIYF.

In this sample, this clone turned up a few times. V gene TRBV7-3 combines with J gene TRBJ2-7, with 8 bases lining up with TRBD1. CDR3 length equals 13 residues. V lost 5 bases and J lost 7; bases outside the gene matches: 7. Germline CDR1 reads SGHTA; CDR2 reads FQGTGA. CDR3 DNA sequence: TGTGCCAGCAGCCCCGGGACAGGAGGGGAGCAGTACTTC. Translating it yields CASSPGTGGEQYF. The complete variable domain, with remaining parts taken from reference TRBV7-3 and TRBJ2-7, reads GAGVSQTPSNKVTEKGKYVELRCDPISGHTALYWYRQSLGQGPEFLIYFQGTGAADDSGLPNDRFFAVRPEGSVSTLKIQRTERGDSAVYLCASSPGTGGEQYFGPGTRLTVT.

This rearrangement joins TRBV7-8 to TRBJ1-5; possibly TRBD1 for D (5 bases). V dropped 1 base and J dropped 1 base, with 8 bases sitting between them. The germline V gene encodes CDR1 SGHVS and CDR2 FQNEAQ. There are 15 residues in the CDR3. The CDR3 DNA follows: TGTGCCAGCAGCTTAGGCAGGGTAAGCAATCAGCCCCAGCATTTT. Translating it yields CASSLGRVSNQPQHF.

This clone was counted between two and nine times. This sequence joins TRBV28 and TRBJ2-7; 9 bases agree with TRBD1. CDR3 length: 17 amino acids. Germline V CDR1 and CDR2: MDHEN, SYDVKM. J was trimmed by 3 bases and V by 3 bases; bases with no gene match: 12. CDR3 bases: TGTGCCAGCAGTTTCTCACTTCGGACAGGGGAACGCTACGAGCAGTACTTC. Translated, it gives CASSFSLRTGERYEQYF.

In its sample, this clone was seen once. The rearrangement links TRBV28 to TRBJ1-2, with D maybe TRBD1 (6 bases). The CDR3 loop spans 13 amino acids. V lost 7 bases, J lost 5 bases, and 14 bases lay in between. Looked up from germline, CDR1 is MDHEN and CDR2 is SYDVKM. Here the CDR3 DNA reads TGTGCCAGCACTTGGGGGCGTCTATATGGCTACACCTTC. Amino acid sequence: CASTWGRLYGYTF.

The chain links TRBV29-1 to TRBJ1-2, with D possibly TRBD1 on 6 matching bases. Germline CDR1 and CDR2: SQVTM and ANQGSEA. Trimming removed 7 bases from V and 8 bases from J, with 17 bases in between. The CDR3 extends over 12 amino acids. The CDR3 is CSAADSREGYTF. CDR3 nucleotides: TGCAGCGCAGCGGACAGCCGAGAGGGCTACACCTTC.

There are a few counts of this clone. V is TRBV7-9 and J is TRBJ1-1, with D possibly being TRBD1 (6 bases). From germline, CDR1 is SEHNR and CDR2 FQNEAQ (reference sequence). CDR3 length equals 15 residues. The V and J ends lost 0 bases and 5 bases respectively, with 13 bases between them. This CDR3 reads CASSLAQQGVTEAFF. The CDR3 region has the DNA TGTGCCAGCAGCTTAGCGCAACAGGGCGTTACTGAAGCTTTCTTT. The variable domain in full, completed from reference TRBV7-9 and TRBJ1-1, reads DTGVSQNPRHKITKRGQNVTFRCDPISEHNRLYWYRQTLGQGPEFLTYFQNEAQLEKSRLLSDRFSAERPKGSFSTLEIQRTEQGDSAMYLCASSLAQQGVTEAFFGQGTRLTVV.

The chain carries TRBV6-6 and TRBJ2-1; the match to TRBD2 covers 7 bases. The junction had 8 bases not matched to a gene; V was cut back by 2 bases and J by 13 bases. The CDR3 is 13 amino acids. CDR1 and CDR2 from the germline V gene are MNHNY and SVGAGI (reference sequence). CDR3 loop: CASSYVPSGIQFF. The CDR3 DNA follows: TGTGCCAGCAGTTACGTTCCGAGCGGGATTCAGTTCTTC.

V usage is TRBV7-2 and J usage is TRBJ2-1; weak D call: TRBD2 (6 bases). This CDR3 has 16 residues. Germline V gene lookup returns CDR1 SGHTA and CDR2 FQGNSA. V dropped 0 bases and J dropped 4 bases, with 13 bases sitting between them. CDR3 nucleotides: TGTGCCAGCAGCTTAGCCACCGGGAGCCATTACAATGAGCAGTTCTTC. As protein: CASSLATGSHYNEQFF.

The chain combines TRBV5-4 with TRBJ2-3; D remains unclear. CDR1 and CDR2 from the germline V gene are SGHNT and YYREEE (reference sequence). Trimming shortened V by 4 bases and J by 5 bases, and 11 bases separated the two germline ends. The CDR3 has 13 residues. CDR3 in amino acids: CASSTTSKDTQYF. The CDR3 DNA is TGTGCCAGCAGCACTACCTCTAAAGATACGCAGTATTTT.

The chain carries TRBV7-2 and TRBJ1-6, with a possible D match to TRBD1 (6 bases). Per the germline V gene, CDR1 is SGHTA and CDR2 is FQGNSA. The CDR3 is 13 amino acids. V was clipped by 11 bases and J by 5 bases, with 13 bases between them. The CDR3 DNA sequence: TGTGCCTGGGGGCAGGCGGATAATTCACCCCTCCACTTT. This translates into CAWGQADNSPLHF.

CDR3 residues: CASSSVGQGNTGELFF. The CDR3 DNA reads TGCGCCAGCAGCTCCGTAGGACAGGGGAACACCGGGGAGCTGTTTTTT. The V call is TRBV5-1, the J call TRBJ2-2, with 8 bases that match TRBD1. Trimming at V came to 3 bases and at J to 1 base, leaving 5 bases not matched to a gene. This CDR3 is 16 amino acids long. From germline, CDR1 is SGHRS and CDR2 YFSETQ.

This chain joins TRBV5-4 and TRBJ2-1; D may be TRBD1 (9 bases). The CDR3 is made up of 19 amino acids. The ends were cut back, 6 bases at V and 2 bases at J, with 27 bases in the middle. Germline loops: CDR1 SGHNT, CDR2 YYREEE (reference sequence). The CDR3 bases are TGTGCCAGCACCCCGGGACAGGGCTTTAGCGGGGCCCCCTACAATGAGCAGTTCTTC. This codes for CASTPGQGFSGAPYNEQFF.

The V gene is TRBV28, the J gene TRBJ2-3; a possible D gene is TRBD1 (6 bases). The V and J ends lost 10 bases and 0 bases respectively, with 14 bases between them. The germline V gene has CDR1 MDHEN and CDR2 SYDVKM. CDR3 size: 14 residues. Here the CDR3 DNA reads TGTGCCACCATACAGGGTACTAGCACAGATACGCAGTATTTT. Translating gives CATIQGTSTDTQYF.

The V call is TRBV5-1, the J call TRBJ1-2; 9 nucleotides agree with TRBD1. This CDR3 has 13 amino acids. Germline values: CDR1 SGHRS, CDR2 YFSETQ. V was clipped by 4 bases and J by 5 bases; unmatched bases: 3. CDR3 sequence (DNA): TGCGCCAGCAGCCCGGACAGGGGATATGGCTACACCTTC. It encodes CASSPDRGYGYTF.

The chain couples TRBV27 to TRBJ2-5; the D is unclear. V shed 5 bases and J shed 2 bases, with 9 bases lying between them. This CDR3 comprises 13 residues. From germline, CDR1 is MNHEY and CDR2 SMNVEV (reference sequence). The CDR3 is CASSKTRQETQYF. The CDR3 DNA reads as TGTGCCAGCAGTAAGACACGTCAAGAGACCCAGTACTTC.

This chain uses TRBV5-4 with TRBJ1-6; 7 bases align to TRBD1. Unmatched junction bases numbered 11, after V lost 4 bases and J lost 7 bases. The germline V gene has CDR1 SGHNT and CDR2 YYREEE (reference sequence). The CDR3 spans 16 residues. This CDR3 is CASSRGQDEANSPLHF. CDR3 nucleotides: TGTGCCAGCAGCCGAGGACAGGATGAAGCAAATTCACCCCTCCACTTT.

This clone was counted between two and nine times. The V call is TRBV29-1, the J call TRBJ1-1, with no clear D. This CDR3 is 14 amino acids long. V was cut by 5 bases and J by 1 base, with 14 bases left in between. Germline lookup yields CDR1 SQVTM and CDR2 ANQGSEA. The DNA for the CDR3 is TGCAGCGTTCTGAGAGGGTTAGGGAACACTGAAGCTTTCTTT. Encoded protein: CSVLRGLGNTEAFF.

V and J are TRBV9 and TRBJ1-3; D might be TRBD1 (5 bases). The CDR3 covers 18 residues. The germline V gene encodes CDR1 SGDLS and CDR2 YYNGEE. Trimming cost V 3 bases and J 0 bases, with 19 bases left between them. CDR3 loop: CASSGRRGGINSGNTIYF. In DNA form, the CDR3 reads TGTGCCAGCAGCGGAAGGAGGGGAGGAATTAACTCTGGAAACACCATATATTTT. Combining the CDR3 with reference TRBV9 and TRBJ1-3 gives the whole variable domain DSGVTQTPKHLITATGQRVTLRCSPRSGDLSVYWYQQSLDQGLQFLIQYYNGEERAKGNILERFSAQQFPDLHSELNLSSLELGDSALYFCASSGRRGGINSGNTIYFGEGSWLTVV.